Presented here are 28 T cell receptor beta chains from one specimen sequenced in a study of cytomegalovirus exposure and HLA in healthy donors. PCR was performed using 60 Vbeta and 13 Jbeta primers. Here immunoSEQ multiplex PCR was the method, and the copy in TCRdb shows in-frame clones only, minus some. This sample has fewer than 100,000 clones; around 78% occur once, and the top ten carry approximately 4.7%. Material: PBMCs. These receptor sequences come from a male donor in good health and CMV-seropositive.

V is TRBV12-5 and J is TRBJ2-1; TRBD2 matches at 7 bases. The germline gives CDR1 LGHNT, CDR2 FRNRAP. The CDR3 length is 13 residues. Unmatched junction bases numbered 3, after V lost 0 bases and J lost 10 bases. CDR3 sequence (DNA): TGTGCTAGTGGTTTGGTGTACGGGGGGGAGCAGTTCTTC. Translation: CASGLVYGGEQFF.

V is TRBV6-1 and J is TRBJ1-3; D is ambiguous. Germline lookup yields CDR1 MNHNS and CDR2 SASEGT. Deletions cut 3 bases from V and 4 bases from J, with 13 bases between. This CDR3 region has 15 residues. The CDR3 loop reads CASSDGEGAGNTIYF. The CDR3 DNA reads TGTGCCAGCAGTGACGGCGAGGGTGCCGGAAACACCATATATTTT.

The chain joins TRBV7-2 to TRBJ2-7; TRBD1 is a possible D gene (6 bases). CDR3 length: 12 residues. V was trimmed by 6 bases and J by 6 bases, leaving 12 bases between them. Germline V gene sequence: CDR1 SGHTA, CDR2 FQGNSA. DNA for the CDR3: TGTGCCAGCAGGCAGGGGATACGCGAGCAGTACTTC. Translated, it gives CASRQGIREQYF.

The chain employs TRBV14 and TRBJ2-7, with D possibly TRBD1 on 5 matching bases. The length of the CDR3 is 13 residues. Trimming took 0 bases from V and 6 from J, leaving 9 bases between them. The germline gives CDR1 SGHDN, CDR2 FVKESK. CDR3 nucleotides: TGTGCCAGCAGCCAAGAGGGGCCTTTCGAGCAGTACTTC. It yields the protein CASSQEGPFEQYF.

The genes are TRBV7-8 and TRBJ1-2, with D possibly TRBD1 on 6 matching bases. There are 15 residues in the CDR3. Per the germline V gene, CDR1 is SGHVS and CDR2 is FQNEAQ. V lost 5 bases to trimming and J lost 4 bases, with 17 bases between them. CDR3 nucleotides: TGTGCCAGCAGCATCTACAGGGTATCGTCCTATGGCTACACCTTC. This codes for CASSIYRVSSYGYTF.

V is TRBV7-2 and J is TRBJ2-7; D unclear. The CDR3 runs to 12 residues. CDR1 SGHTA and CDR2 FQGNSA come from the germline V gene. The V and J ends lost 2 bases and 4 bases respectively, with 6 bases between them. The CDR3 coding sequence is TGTGCCAGCAGCTTACCGGGTTACGAGCAGTACTTC. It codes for CASSLPGYEQYF.

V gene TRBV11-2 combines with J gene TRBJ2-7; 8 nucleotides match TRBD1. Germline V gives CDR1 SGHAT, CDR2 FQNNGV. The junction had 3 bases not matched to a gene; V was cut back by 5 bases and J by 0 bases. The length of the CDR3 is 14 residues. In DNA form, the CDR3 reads TGTGCCAGCAGCCGGACAGGGCTCTCCTACGAGCAGTACTTC. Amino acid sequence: CASSRTGLSYEQYF.

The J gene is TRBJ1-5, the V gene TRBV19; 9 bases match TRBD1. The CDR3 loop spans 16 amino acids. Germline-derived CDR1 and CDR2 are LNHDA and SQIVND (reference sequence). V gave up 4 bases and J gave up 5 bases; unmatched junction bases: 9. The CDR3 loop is CASSTPGQGLYQPQHF. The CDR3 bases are TGTGCCAGTAGTACCCCGGGACAGGGTTTGTATCAGCCCCAGCATTTT.

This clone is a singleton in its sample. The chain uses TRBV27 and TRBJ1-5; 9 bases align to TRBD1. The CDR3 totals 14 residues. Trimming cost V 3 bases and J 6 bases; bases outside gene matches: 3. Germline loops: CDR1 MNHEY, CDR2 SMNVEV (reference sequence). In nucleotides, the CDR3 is TGTGCCAGCAGTTTGGGACAGGGAAGTCAGCCCCAGCATTTT. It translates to CASSLGQGSQPQHF.

The CDR3 reads CASSPEVEDGYTF. The CDR3 nucleotides read TGTGCCAGCAGTCCAGAGGTTGAGGATGGCTACACCTTC. The chain recombines TRBV6-5 with TRBJ1-2, with unresolved D. CDR3 length: 13 amino acids. The V and J ends lost 5 bases and 6 bases respectively, with 13 bases between them. Germline-derived CDR1 and CDR2 are MNHEY and SVGAGI.

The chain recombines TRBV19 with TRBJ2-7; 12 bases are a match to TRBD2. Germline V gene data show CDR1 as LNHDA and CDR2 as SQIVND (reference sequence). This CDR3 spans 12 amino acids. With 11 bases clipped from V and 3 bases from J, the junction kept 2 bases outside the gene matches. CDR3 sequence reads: CASTSGGYEQYF. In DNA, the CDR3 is TGTGCCTCGACTAGCGGGGGCTACGAGCAGTACTTC.

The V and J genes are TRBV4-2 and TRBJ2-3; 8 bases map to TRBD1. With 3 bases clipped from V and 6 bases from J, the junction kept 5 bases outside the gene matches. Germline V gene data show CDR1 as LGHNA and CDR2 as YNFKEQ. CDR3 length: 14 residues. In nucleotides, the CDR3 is TGTGCCAGCAGCCACGGACAGGGCGGGGATACGCAGTATTTT. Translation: CASSHGQGGDTQYF.

DNA for the CDR3: TGTGCCAGCGGCCGGGACAGGAACAATCAGCCCCAGCATTTT. Encoded protein: CASGRDRNNQPQHF. The rearrangement links TRBV6-1 to TRBJ1-5; 8 bases are shared with TRBD1. The V and J ends lost 8 bases and 3 bases, in that order; junction bases with no gene match: 6. Germline V gene lookup returns CDR1 MNHNS and CDR2 SASEGT. The CDR3 extends over 14 amino acids.

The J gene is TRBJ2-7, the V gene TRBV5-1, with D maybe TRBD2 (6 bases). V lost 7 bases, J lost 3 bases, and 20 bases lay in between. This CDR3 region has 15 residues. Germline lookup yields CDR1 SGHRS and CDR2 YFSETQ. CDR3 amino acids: CASCPGGFGNYEQYF. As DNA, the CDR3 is TGCGCCAGCTGTCCCGGGGGTTTTGGCAACTACGAGCAGTACTTC.

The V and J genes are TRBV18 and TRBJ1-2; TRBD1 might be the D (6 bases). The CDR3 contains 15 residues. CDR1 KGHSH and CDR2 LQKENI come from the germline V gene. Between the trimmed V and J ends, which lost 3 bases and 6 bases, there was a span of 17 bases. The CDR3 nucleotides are TGTGCCAGCTCACCCACGGGACGGGGGGCGGATGGCTACACCTTC. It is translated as CASSPTGRGADGYTF.

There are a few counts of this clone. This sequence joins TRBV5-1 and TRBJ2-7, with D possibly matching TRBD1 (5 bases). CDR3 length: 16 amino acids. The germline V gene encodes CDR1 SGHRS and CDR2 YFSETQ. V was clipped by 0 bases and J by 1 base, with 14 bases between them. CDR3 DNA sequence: TGCGCCAGCAGCTTGGGCTCAGGGATTGGTTCCTACGAGCAGTACTTC. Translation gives CASSLGSGIGSYEQYF.

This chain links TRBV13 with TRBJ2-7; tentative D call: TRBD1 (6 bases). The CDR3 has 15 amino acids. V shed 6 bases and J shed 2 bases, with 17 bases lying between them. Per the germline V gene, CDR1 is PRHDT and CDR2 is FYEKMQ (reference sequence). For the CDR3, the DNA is TGTGCCAGCAGTTCCTGGGGACAAGGAACCTACGAGCAGTACTTC. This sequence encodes CASSSWGQGTYEQYF. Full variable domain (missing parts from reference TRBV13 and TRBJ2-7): AAGVIQSPRHLIKEKRETATLKCYPIPRHDTVYWYQQGPGQDPQFLISFYEKMQSDKGSIPDRFSAQQFSDYHSELNMSSLELGDSALYFCASSSWGQGTYEQYFGPGTRLTVT.

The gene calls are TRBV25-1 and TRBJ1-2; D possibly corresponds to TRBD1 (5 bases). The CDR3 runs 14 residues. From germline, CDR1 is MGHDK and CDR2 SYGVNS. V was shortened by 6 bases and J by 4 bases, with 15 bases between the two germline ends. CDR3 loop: CASSVGQGGYGYTF. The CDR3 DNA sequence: TGTGCCAGCAGCGTGGGGCAGGGAGGCTATGGCTACACCTTC.

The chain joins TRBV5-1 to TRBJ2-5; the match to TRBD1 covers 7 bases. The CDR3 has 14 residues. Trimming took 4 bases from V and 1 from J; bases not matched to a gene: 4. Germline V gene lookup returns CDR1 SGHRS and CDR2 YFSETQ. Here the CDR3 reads CASSRGQAQETQYF. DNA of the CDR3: TGCGCCAGCAGCCGAGGACAGGCCCAAGAGACCCAGTACTTC.

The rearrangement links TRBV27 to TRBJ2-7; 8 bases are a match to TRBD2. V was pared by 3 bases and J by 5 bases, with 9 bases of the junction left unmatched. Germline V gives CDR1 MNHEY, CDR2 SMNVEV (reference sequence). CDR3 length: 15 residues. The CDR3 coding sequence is TGTGCCAGCAGTTTTTTCAGCGGGAGTACCCACGAGCAGTACTTC. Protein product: CASSFFSGSTHEQYF.

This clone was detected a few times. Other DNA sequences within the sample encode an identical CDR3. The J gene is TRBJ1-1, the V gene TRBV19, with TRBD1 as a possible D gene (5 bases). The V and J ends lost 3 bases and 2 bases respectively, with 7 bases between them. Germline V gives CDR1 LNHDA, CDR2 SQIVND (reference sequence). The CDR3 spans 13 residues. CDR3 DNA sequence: TGTGCCAGTAGTATCCAGGGTAACACTGAAGCTTTCTTT. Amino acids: CASSIQGNTEAFF.

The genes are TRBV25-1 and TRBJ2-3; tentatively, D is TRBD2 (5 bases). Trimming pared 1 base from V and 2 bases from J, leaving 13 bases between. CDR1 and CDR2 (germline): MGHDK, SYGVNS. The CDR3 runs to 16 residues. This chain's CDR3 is CASSESLAGATDTQYF. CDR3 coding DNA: TGTGCCAGCAGTGAATCTCTAGCAGGAGCCACAGATACGCAGTATTTT. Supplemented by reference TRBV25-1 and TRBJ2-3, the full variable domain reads EADIYQTPRYLVIGTGKKITLECSQTMGHDKMYWYQQDPGMELHLIHYSYGVNSTEKGDLSSESTVSRIRTEHFPLTLESARPSHTSQYLCASSESLAGATDTQYFGPGTRLTVL.

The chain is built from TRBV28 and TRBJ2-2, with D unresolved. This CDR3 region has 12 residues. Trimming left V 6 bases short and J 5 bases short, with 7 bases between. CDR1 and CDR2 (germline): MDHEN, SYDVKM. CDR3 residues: CASRTRTGELFF. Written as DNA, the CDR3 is TGTGCCAGCAGAACTCGGACCGGGGAGCTGTTTTTT.

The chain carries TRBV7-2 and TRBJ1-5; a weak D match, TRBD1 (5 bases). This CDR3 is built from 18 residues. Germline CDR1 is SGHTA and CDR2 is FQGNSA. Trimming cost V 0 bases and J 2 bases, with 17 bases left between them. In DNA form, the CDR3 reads TGTGCCAGCAGCTTAGCACCGCAGGGTACTTGGCGCAATCAGCCCCAGCATTTT. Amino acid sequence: CASSLAPQGTWRNQPQHF.

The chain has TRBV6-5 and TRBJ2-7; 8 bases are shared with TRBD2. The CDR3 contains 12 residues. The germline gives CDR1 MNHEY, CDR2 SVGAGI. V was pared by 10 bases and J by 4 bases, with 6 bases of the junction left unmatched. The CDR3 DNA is TGTGCCACCTCATTAGCGGGGTACGAGCAGTACTTC. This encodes CATSLAGYEQYF.

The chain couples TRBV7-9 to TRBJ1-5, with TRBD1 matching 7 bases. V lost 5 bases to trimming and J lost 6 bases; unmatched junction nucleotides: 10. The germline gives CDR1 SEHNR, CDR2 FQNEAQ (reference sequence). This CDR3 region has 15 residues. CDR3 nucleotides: TGTGCCAGCAGCCCCTCTGGGACAGTGCCTCAGCCCCAGCATTTT. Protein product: CASSPSGTVPQPQHF.

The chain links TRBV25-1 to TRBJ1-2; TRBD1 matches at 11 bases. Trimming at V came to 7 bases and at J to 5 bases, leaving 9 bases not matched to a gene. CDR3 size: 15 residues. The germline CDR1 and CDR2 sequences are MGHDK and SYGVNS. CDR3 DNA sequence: TGTGCCAGCACCGGTAGGGACAGGGGGGTGTATGGCTACACCTTC. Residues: CASTGRDRGVYGYTF.

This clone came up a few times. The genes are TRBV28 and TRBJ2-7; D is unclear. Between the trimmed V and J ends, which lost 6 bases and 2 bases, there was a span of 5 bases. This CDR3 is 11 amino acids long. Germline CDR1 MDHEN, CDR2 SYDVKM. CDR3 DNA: TGTGCCAGCAGACGGGCCTACGAGCAGTACTTC. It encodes CASRRAYEQYF.